The 5 T cell receptor beta chains presented below share a single source sample, sequenced in a study of blood T cell repertoires in COVID-19. Method: immunoSEQ multiplex PCR; TCRdb's copy keeps in-frame clones and lacks some. Altogether fewer than 400,000 clones are present, approximately 90% being singletons, with the ten largest covering roughly 3.9%. Sequencing was performed on PBMCs or T cells enriched from blood (not recorded which). The receptors come from a woman younger than 45 who had been exposed to COVID-19.

This sequence joins TRBV19 and TRBJ2-5, with TRBD2 matching over 8 bases. With 11 bases clipped from V and 4 bases from J, the junction kept 9 bases outside the gene matches. CDR3 length: 13 residues. The germline V gene has CDR1 LNHDA and CDR2 SQIVND (reference sequence). CDR3: CAGPGLGGETQYF. Here the CDR3 DNA reads TGTGCCGGACCGGGACTAGGTGGAGAGACCCAGTACTTC. Full variable domain (rest looked up from reference TRBV19 and TRBJ2-5): DGGITQSPKYLFRKEGQNVTLSCEQNLNHDAMYWYRQDPGQGLRLIYYSQIVNDFQKGDIAEGYSVSREKKESFPLTVTSAQKNPTAFYLCAGPGLGGETQYFGPGTRLLVL.

The chain carries TRBV4-3 and TRBJ1-1; D may be TRBD1 (6 bases). Germline V gives CDR1 LGHNA, CDR2 YSLEER. Trimming shortened V by 3 bases and J by 3 bases, and 11 bases separated the two germline ends. This CDR3 spans 14 amino acids. The CDR3 region has the DNA TGCGCCAGCAGCCATACAGGGTGGCACACTGAAGCTTTCTTT. Translating gives CASSHTGWHTEAFF.

V usage is TRBV6-5 and J usage is TRBJ1-2; possible D gene TRBD1, 6 bases. Deletions cut 6 bases from V and 4 bases from J, with 12 bases between. Looked up from germline, CDR1 is MNHEY and CDR2 is SVGAGI. The CDR3 is 13 residues long. As DNA, the CDR3 is TGTGCCAGCAGACAACAGGGATTCTATGGCTACACCTTC. This gives the protein CASRQQGFYGYTF.

CDR3 amino acids: CSVQTANYGYTF. The CDR3 DNA reads TGCAGCGTTCAGACAGCGAACTATGGCTACACCTTC. This rearrangement joins TRBV29-1 to TRBJ1-2, with a possible D match to TRBD1 (5 bases). CDR3 size: 12 residues. The V gene's germline CDR1 is SQVTM and CDR2 ANQGSEA. Trimming took off 5 bases at V and 2 bases at J, with 9 bases between the two ends.

The chain joins TRBV3-1 (or the pseudogene TRBV3-2) to TRBJ1-3; D is undetermined. There are 15 residues in the CDR3. V lost 0 bases, J lost 2 bases, and 8 bases lay in between. Per the germline V gene, CDR1 is LGHDT and CDR2 is YNNKEL (reference sequence). The CDR3 region is CASSQDSLPGNTIYF. CDR3 DNA sequence: TGTGCCAGCAGCCAAGATTCCCTCCCTGGAAACACCATATATTTT.